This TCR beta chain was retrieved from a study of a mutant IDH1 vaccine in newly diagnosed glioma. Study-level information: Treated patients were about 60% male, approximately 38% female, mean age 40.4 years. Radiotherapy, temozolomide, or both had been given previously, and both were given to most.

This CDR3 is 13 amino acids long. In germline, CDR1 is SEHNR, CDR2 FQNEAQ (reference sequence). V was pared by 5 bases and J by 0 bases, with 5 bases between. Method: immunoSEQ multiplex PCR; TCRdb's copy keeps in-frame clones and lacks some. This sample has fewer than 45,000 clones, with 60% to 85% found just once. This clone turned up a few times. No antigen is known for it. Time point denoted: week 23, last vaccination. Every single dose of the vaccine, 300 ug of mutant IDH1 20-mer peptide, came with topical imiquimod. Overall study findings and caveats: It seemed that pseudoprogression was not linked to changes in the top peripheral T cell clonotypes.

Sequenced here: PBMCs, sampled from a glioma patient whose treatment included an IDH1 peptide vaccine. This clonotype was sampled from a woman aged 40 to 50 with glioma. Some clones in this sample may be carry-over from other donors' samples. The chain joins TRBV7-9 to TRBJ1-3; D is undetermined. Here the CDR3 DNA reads TGTGCCAGCAGCCGGGGCTCTGGAAACACCATATATTTT. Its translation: CASSRGSGNTIYF.